Listed below are T cell receptor beta chains from one sample, sequenced in a study of blood T cell repertoires in COVID-19. Measured with immunoSEQ multiplex PCR; TCRdb has only the in-frame clones, and not every one. The table shows 150,000 to 200,000 clones, with 88% occurring only once. The specimen was peripheral blood. All receptors come from a human donor in a cohort sampled during active COVID-19. Both conserved end residues are part of each CDR3. D genes are given only for firm matches. Where a row states a size, it is once, few, many or the class of an expanded clone; other rows omit it.

d_call,clone_size,j_call,v_call,cdr3_nt,cdr3_aa
.,.,TRBJ2-7,TRBV4-3,TGCGCCAGCAGCCAAGAGCAAACGAGATCCTACGAGCAGTACTTC,CASSQEQTRSYEQYF
TRBD2,.,TRBJ2-1,TRBV6-5,TGTGCCAGCAGTTACTCATCGGCTAGCGGGTACAATGAGCAGTTCTTC,CASSYSSASGYNEQFF
TRBD1,.,TRBJ2-7,TRBV5-4,TGTGCCAGCAGTAGACAGGGGGCCAGCGACGAGCAGTACTTC,CASSRQGASDEQYF
.,.,TRBJ2-2,TRBV30,TGTGCCTCCATATCAAACTTAAACACCGGGGAGCTGTTTTTT,CASISNLNTGELFF
TRBD1,.,TRBJ2-3,TRBV7-9,TGTGCCAGCAGCCAAGATGACAGGGTCTTAACAGATACGCAGTATTTT,CASSQDDRVLTDTQYF
.,.,TRBJ1-1,TRBV5-6,TGTGCCAGCAGCCCTCGATTGAGGCCAATGAACACTGAAGCTTTCTTT,CASSPRLRPMNTEAFF
.,.,TRBJ1-5,TRBV25-1,TGTGCCAGCAGTGATACAGGAGGAGGGAATCAGCCCCAGCATTTT,CASSDTGGGNQPQHF
.,once,TRBJ2-1,TRBV19,TGTGCCAGTATCGACAGGAGCTCCTACAATGAGCAGTTCTTC,CASIDRSSYNEQFF
.,.,TRBJ2-1,TRBV3-1/TRBV3-2,TGTGCCAGCAGCCAGGAACTACAGGGTTCGGCGCCGAGCTCCTACAATGAGCAGTTCTTC,CASSQELQGSAPSSYNEQFF
.,.,TRBJ2-5,TRBV4-2,TGTGCCAGCAGCCAAGATCCGGAGCGACGGGAGACCCAGTACTTC,CASSQDPERRETQYF
.,.,TRBJ1-1,TRBV12-5,TGTGCTAGTGGTTTTGAGGGGGCTGAAGCTTTCTTT,CASGFEGAEAFF
.,.,TRBJ1-2,TRBV19,TGTGCCAGTCGGATGACAGAAGGTAACTATGGCTACACCTTC,CASRMTEGNYGYTF
.,.,TRBJ1-2,TRBV2,TGTGCCAGCAGTGAAGCAGGAGTGAACTATGGCTACACCTTC,CASSEAGVNYGYTF
.,.,TRBJ2-3,TRBV29-1,TGCAGCGTGAGGGGTCGATTGGAGGGGAGAGCCACAGATACGCAGTATTTT,CSVRGRLEGRATDTQYF
.,.,TRBJ2-3,TRBV7-6,TGTGCCAGCAGCTTAGAAGGCTACGGGGCAGATACGCAGTATTTT,CASSLEGYGADTQYF
TRBD1,once,TRBJ2-1,TRBV18,TGTGCCAGCTCACCGGACAGGGGCTCCTACAATGAGCAGTTCTTC,CASSPDRGSYNEQFF
.,.,TRBJ2-5,TRBV6-5,TGTGCCTCAGGAATCCGGGAGACCCAGTACTTC,CASGIRETQYF
TRBD1,.,TRBJ2-3,TRBV30,TGTGCCTGGAGTAGACAGGGGACGCAGTATTTT,CAWSRQGTQYF
TRBD1,.,TRBJ2-1,TRBV24-1,TGTGCCACCAGTGGCCCGGACAGGGGGCGCGGGGAGCAGTTCTTC,CATSGPDRGRGEQFF
.,.,TRBJ1-2,TRBV20-1,TGCAGTGCTAGACGGGGTTCCGGCTACACCTTC,CSARRGSGYTF
.,.,TRBJ2-7,TRBV11-2,TGTGCCAGCACTATAGGGAGTGCAGCCTACGAGCAGTACTTC,CASTIGSAAYEQYF
TRBD1,.,TRBJ2-5,TRBV25-1,TGTGCCAGCAGTCCCCAGGCAGGGGGTATAGAGACCCAGTACTTC,CASSPQAGGIETQYF
TRBD1,.,TRBJ1-5,TRBV7-8,TGTGCCAGCAGCTTAGAGGGGGCCCGCAATCAGCCCCAGCATTTT,CASSLEGARNQPQHF
TRBD1,.,TRBJ2-5,TRBV2,TGTGCCAGCAGTGAAGCGAGGACAGGGGCCGCGGAGACCCAGTACTTC,CASSEARTGAAETQYF
TRBD1,.,TRBJ2-7,TRBV11-2,TGTGCCAGCAGCTTAGGGGCCAGGGGGTACGAGCAGTACTTC,CASSLGARGYEQYF
.,.,TRBJ1-1,TRBV2,TGTGCCAGCAGCACCCTCCCTGGGACTTTTTCTCTCTTT,CASSTLPGTFSLF
TRBD1,few,TRBJ2-7,TRBV7-7,TGTGCTAGCAGCTTAGAATGGGGGACAGGGGGCTTGTCCTACGAGCAGTACTTC,CASSLEWGTGGLSYEQYF
.,.,TRBJ2-7,TRBV3-1/TRBV3-2,TGTGCCAGCAGCCAAGATCCAGGGGAGCAGTACTTC,CASSQDPGEQYF
TRBD1,.,TRBJ2-7,TRBV27,TGTGCCAGCAGACCCCGCCCGGGACAGGGGTTCTACGAGCAGTACTTC,CASRPRPGQGFYEQYF
.,.,TRBJ1-2,TRBV7-8,TGTGCCAGCAGCCCACTAGTAGGGGGTGAGACTAACTATGGCTACACCTTC,CASSPLVGGETNYGYTF
TRBD2,.,TRBJ2-2,TRBV7-2,TGTGCCAGCAGCCCCCGGGGGGGCCGTAACACCGGGGAGCTGTTTTTT,CASSPRGGRNTGELFF
.,.,TRBJ2-7,TRBV11-2,TGTGCCAGCAGCTTAGGGACAGAGGGCGAGCAGTACTTC,CASSLGTEGEQYF
.,.,TRBJ2-5,TRBV11-2,TGTGCCAGCAGCTTAGGCCAGGGCCCGTCAGTGGAGACCCAGTACTTC,CASSLGQGPSVETQYF
.,.,TRBJ1-1,TRBV30,TGTGCCTGGAGTTTCTCCCGCGGGACTGAAGCTTTCTTT,CAWSFSRGTEAFF
TRBD2,once,TRBJ2-5,TRBV5-4,TGTGCCAGCAGTTCCGCCGGGACTAGCGAGGAGACCCAGTACTTC,CASSSAGTSEETQYF
.,.,TRBJ1-3,TRBV18,TGTGCCAGCTCACACGGGGCAGGGGCAACTGGAAACACCATATATTTT,CASSHGAGATGNTIYF
TRBD1,.,TRBJ2-3,TRBV24-1,TGTGCCACCAGTTCCACAGGGGTCAGCACAGATACGCAGTATTTT,CATSSTGVSTDTQYF
TRBD2,.,TRBJ2-1,TRBV5-4,TGTGCCAGCAGCTTGGCACTAGCGGGAAACAATGAGCAGTTCTTC,CASSLALAGNNEQFF
.,.,TRBJ1-5,TRBV30,TGTGCCTGGAGTGACCGCGATCAGCCCCAGCATTTT,CAWSDRDQPQHF
TRBD2,.,TRBJ2-1,TRBV14,TGTGCCAGCAGCCTCCTGACTAGCGGGGAGAATGAGCAGTTCTTC,CASSLLTSGENEQFF
.,.,TRBJ2-1,TRBV5-6,TGTGCCAGCAGCTCGCAGAGGGAGCAGTTCTTC,CASSSQREQFF
.,.,TRBJ2-4,TRBV7-2,TGTGCCAGCAGCTTAGGAGCTCCTTTCTCTACCCAGTACTTC,CASSLGAPFSTQYF
TRBD1,.,TRBJ1-1,TRBV7-8,TGTGCCAGCAGCAGAGAGCCGGGACAGGGGAACACTGAAGCTTTCTTT,CASSREPGQGNTEAFF
TRBD2,.,TRBJ2-1,TRBV19,TGTGCCAGTAGTATCTCGGGAGGGAATACTAATGAGCAGTTCTTC,CASSISGGNTNEQFF